This TCR beta chain was recorded in a study of cytotoxic CD8 clonotypes in ibrutinib-treated CLL. Whole-study context: Response material was collected after a median around 12 months of treatment, range 6 to 36.

Cryopreserved PBMCs supplied roughly 1.8 micrograms of genomic DNA for TCR beta libraries. Findings of the study overall: Clonality was higher at ibrutinib response and returned toward baseline at progression. While tracking circulating CD8+ T-cell counts, baseline clonality exceeded that of age-matched healthy donors.

Trimming shortened V by 4 bases and J by 1 base, and 17 bases separated the two germline ends. Germline V CDR1 and CDR2: SGHRS, YFSETQ. This CDR3 is 16 amino acids long. Data came from immunoSEQ multiplex PCR; TCRdb stores just in-frame clones and leaves some out. The table records over 130,000 clones, 80% of them present only once. For this clone: Its antigen is as yet unknown.

The chain joins TRBV5-1 to TRBJ1-1, with D unresolved. The sequences come from PBMCs, collected after 36 months of ibrutinib treatment. This TCR derives from a human donor with chronic lymphocytic leukemia. DNA for the CDR3: TGCGCCAGCAGCCATAAAGCACAGCGGCAGAACACTGAAGCTTTCTTT. Encoded protein: CASSHKAQRQNTEAFF.